The rows below give T cell receptor beta chains drawn from one sample of a study of blood T cell repertoires in COVID-19. Repertoires were generated with immunoSEQ multiplex PCR, while TCRdb's copy carries only in-frame clones and drops some. The data contain 120,000 to 150,000 clones, 88% of them singletons. The sample was peripheral blood. The receptors derive from a human donor in a cohort sampled during active COVID-19. Each CDR3 is given with its conserved first and last residue. D genes are given only for firm matches. Clone size, where shown, is once, few, many, or a class for clones that have expanded.

d_call,v_call,j_call,clone_size,cdr3_aa,cdr3_nt
-,TRBV23-1,TRBJ1-5,-,CASSQSKGPRGNQPQHF,TGCGCCAGCAGTCAATCAAAGGGGCCACGGGGCAATCAGCCCCAGCATTTT
TRBD2,TRBV15,TRBJ2-7,-,CATSRPGGQGLIIQYF,TGTGCCACCAGCAGACCGGGAGGGCAGGGTTTGATCATCCAGTACTTC
-,TRBV9,TRBJ2-5,-,CASSVEGDQETQYF,TGTGCCAGCAGCGTAGAGGGGGACCAAGAGACCCAGTACTTC
TRBD1,TRBV4-1,TRBJ2-5,-,CASSHYTRDRALETQYF,TGCGCCAGCAGCCATTATACCCGGGACAGGGCCCTAGAGACCCAGTACTTC
-,TRBV10-3,TRBJ2-1,-,CAISDGYGNEQFF,TGTGCCATCTCCGATGGTTACGGGAATGAGCAGTTCTTC
TRBD2,TRBV9,TRBJ2-3,-,CASSVQTSGQDTQYF,TGTGCCAGCAGCGTACAGACTAGCGGCCAGGATACGCAGTATTTT
TRBD1,TRBV29-1,TRBJ1-2,-,CSATLTPDRGDYGYTF,TGCAGCGCAACCCTAACCCCCGACAGGGGAGACTATGGCTACACCTTC
TRBD2,TRBV11-2,TRBJ2-7,-,CASSQEGLAGIEQYF,TGTGCCAGCAGCCAGGAGGGGCTAGCGGGAATCGAGCAGTACTTC
TRBD2,TRBV7-6,TRBJ2-7,-,CASSLGTAGGSYEQYF,TGTGCCAGCAGCTTAGGTACCGCGGGGGGCTCCTACGAGCAGTACTTC
TRBD1,TRBV5-5,TRBJ1-3,once,CASSRGQGGNTIYF,TGTGCCAGCAGCAGGGGACAGGGCGGAAACACCATATATTTT
TRBD1,TRBV4-3,TRBJ1-1,-,CASSLTGGNMNTEAFF,TGCGCCAGCAGCCTGACAGGGGGCAACATGAACACTGAAGCTTTCTTT
TRBD1,TRBV4-1,TRBJ2-1,-,CASSQVGDSDEQFF,TGCGCCAGCAGCCAAGTGGGGGACAGCGATGAGCAGTTCTTC
-,TRBV9,TRBJ1-1,once,CASSELGLEAFF,TGTGCCAGCAGCGAGCTAGGCCTTGAAGCTTTCTTT
TRBD2,TRBV6-1,TRBJ2-5,-,CASSEAAGEGTQYF,TGTGCCAGCAGTGAAGCTGCGGGAGAAGGGACCCAGTACTTC
-,TRBV3-1/TRBV3-2,TRBJ1-2,once,CASSQEVGGGSYGYTF,TGTGCCAGCAGCCAAGAAGTCGGCGGAGGGAGCTATGGCTACACCTTC
-,TRBV4-3,TRBJ1-6,once,CASSQGENNSPLHF,TGCGCCAGCAGCCAAGGGGAGAATAATTCACCCCTCCACTTT
TRBD2,TRBV5-4,TRBJ2-2,-,CASSFLAGATTGELFF,TGTGCCAGCAGCTTTTTGGCGGGAGCTACCACCGGGGAGCTGTTTTTT
TRBD1,TRBV2,TRBJ2-4,-,CASRTTGGEAKNIQYF,TGTGCCAGCAGAACGACAGGGGGTGAAGCCAAAAACATTCAGTACTTC
-,TRBV30,TRBJ2-3,once,CAWSVLARGWGDTQYF,TGTGCCTGGAGTGTACTGGCTAGGGGATGGGGAGATACGCAGTATTTT
-,TRBV4-1,TRBJ2-2,few,CASTTGGPGTGELFF,TGCGCCAGCACGACCGGAGGGCCGGGCACCGGGGAGCTGTTTTTT
TRBD1,TRBV7-9,TRBJ1-4,-,CASSLGTGGGANEKLFF,TGTGCCAGCAGCTTAGGGACAGGGGGAGGTGCTAATGAAAAACTGTTTTTT
TRBD1,TRBV6-5,TRBJ1-2,-,CASRATSGGPYGYTF,TGTGCCAGCAGAGCTACCTCAGGGGGACCGTATGGCTACACCTTC
-,TRBV7-3,TRBJ2-2,once,CASSYRRGTGELFF,TGTGCCAGCAGTTATAGGAGGGGAACCGGGGAGCTGTTTTTT
-,TRBV3-1/TRBV3-2,TRBJ2-1,-,CASSQEPGVLNEQFF,TGTGCCAGCAGCCAAGAACCCGGGGTTTTGAATGAGCAGTTCTTC
-,TRBV10-3,TRBJ1-1,-,CAISESKGQNTEAFF,TGTGCCATCAGTGAGTCAAAGGGGCAGAACACTGAAGCTTTCTTT
TRBD2,TRBV19,TRBJ2-3,-,CASSILAGGPDTQYF,TGTGCCAGTAGTATCCTAGCGGGGGGGCCCGATACGCAGTATTTT
-,TRBV6-1,TRBJ1-5,-,CASSEYRAKGSNQPQHF,TGTGCCAGCAGTGAATACAGGGCGAAGGGAAGCAATCAGCCCCAGCATTTT